This T cell receptor beta chain was identified in a study of cytomegalovirus exposure and HLA in healthy donors. Findings and limits, study-wide: Per a prior analysis, the majority of TCR beta V segments were productive roughly 90% or roughly 30% of the time. With later analysis, a missense DCLRE1C variant became linked to TCR beta V- and J-gene trimming.

About this clone: Its antigen is unidentified.

Researchers ran the PCR with 60 Vbeta and 13 Jbeta primers. Data came from immunoSEQ multiplex PCR; TCRdb stores just in-frame clones and leaves some out. This sample has about 100,000 clones, with 70% found just once. Deletions cut 3 bases from V and 1 base from J, with 9 bases between. This CDR3 is 14 amino acids long. Looked up from germline, CDR1 is SQVTM and CDR2 is ANQGSEA. Sequencing input: PBMCs. The receptor was derived from a man in his forties in good health and CMV-seropositive. The rearrangement joins TRBV29-1 to TRBJ2-2; tentatively, D is TRBD2 (6 bases). The CDR3 protein is CSVDPSENTGELFF. The CDR3 DNA sequence: TGCAGCGTTGATCCTAGCGAGAACACCGGGGAGCTGTTTTTT.